The 32 T cell receptor beta chains below were found in one sample sequenced in a study of blood T cells in healthy people across ages. Then a second PCR, running roughly 7 to 11 cycles, was carried out with a sample-barcoded 5' primer and a J-beta primer mix. TCRdb re-called the 5' RACE reads with MiXCR, one entry per CDR3 protein. The sample lists about 1.5 million distinct CDR3 sequences, roughly 40% seen once, with 7.9% in the top ten. The material sequenced was blood. These receptor sequences come from a woman between 18 and 29 years old in good health.

The chain employs TRBV20-1 and TRBJ2-7; 7 bases align to TRBD2. J was trimmed by 7 bases and V by 0 bases; bases with no gene match: 6. The CDR3 is made up of 13 amino acids. CDR1 is DFQATT and CDR2 is SNEGSKA in the germline V gene (reference sequence). The CDR3 reads CSARDRRGWEQYF. The CDR3 nucleotides are TGCAGTGCTAGAGATCGGCGGGGGTGGGAGCAGTACTTC.

The sample holds a few counts of this clonotype. The chain joins TRBV11-1 to TRBJ2-6; D possibly corresponds to TRBD1 (6 bases). Trimming cost V 4 bases and J 0 bases, with 16 bases left between them. Looked up from germline, CDR1 is SGHAT and CDR2 is FQDESV (reference sequence). This CDR3 spans 18 amino acids. Written as DNA, the CDR3 is TGTGCCAGCAGCTCCCCTTCGACAGGTATCTCTGGGGCCAACGTCCTGACTTTC. Protein sequence: CASSSPSTGISGANVLTF.

V gene TRBV5-1 combines with J gene TRBJ1-5; 7 bases line up with TRBD1. The CDR3 loop spans 15 amino acids. Germline CDR1 is SGHRS and CDR2 is YFSETQ. Trimming cost V 0 bases and J 6 bases; bases outside gene matches: 6. The CDR3 DNA reads TGCGCCAGCAGCTTGGAAGGGGGCGAGGTTCAGCCCCAGCATTTT. The encoded protein is CASSLEGGEVQPQHF. Filled out from reference TRBV5-1 and TRBJ1-5, the complete variable domain reads KAGVTQTPRYLIKTRGQQVTLSCSPISGHRSVSWYQQTPGQGLQFLFEYFSETQRNKGNFPGRFSGRQFSNSRSEMNVSTLELGDSALYLCASSLEGGEVQPQHFGDGTRLSIL.

V usage is TRBV12-3 or TRBV12-4 and J usage is TRBJ2-1; D might be TRBD2 (6 bases). This CDR3 has 16 residues. V lost 7 bases and J 8 bases, leaving 24 bases between the germline ends. The CDR3 sequence: CASTRALAPLRDEQFF. The CDR3 region has the DNA TGTGCCAGCACCCGAGCTCTAGCGCCCCTTAGGGATGAGCAGTTCTTC.

About this clonotype itself: Relative to the germline gene, one junction end is altered; a read error may explain this. The J gene is TRBJ2-5, the V gene TRBV5-1, with 9 nucleotides matching TRBD2. Gene TRBJ2-7 matches the end of the DNA better, so the J call may be wrong. The CDR3 totals 16 residues. Germline V gene data show CDR1 as SGHRS and CDR2 as YFSETQ. Here the CDR3 DNA reads TGCACCAGCAGCTTACCGGGACTAGCTTCGGGGGACGAGCAGTACTTC. Protein product: CTSSLPGLASGDEQYF.

The chain employs TRBV5-1 and TRBJ2-4, with TRBD1 matching 8 bases. The DNA end lines up better with TRBJ2-7; the J call may be wrong. CDR1 is SGHRS, CDR2 YFSETQ, per germline. CDR3 length: 17 residues. This CDR3 reads CASSLARQGAFENEQYF. CDR3 nucleotide sequence: TGCGCCAGCAGCTTGGCCCGGCAGGGGGCATTTGAGAACGAGCAGTACTTC.

This clonotype was picked up a small number of times. The rearrangement links TRBV7-2 to TRBJ2-1; D gene ambiguous. Germline values: CDR1 SGHTA, CDR2 FQGNSA. CDR3 length: 12 amino acids. Trimming removed 7 bases from V and 4 bases from J, with 8 bases in between. In DNA form, the CDR3 reads TGTGCCAGCACTACGGTATACAATGAGCAGTTCTTC. The encoded protein is CASTTVYNEQFF.

CDR3 loop: CASGWRADEQYF. CDR3 in DNA: TGTGCCAGCGGCTGGCGCGCCGACGAGCAGTACTTC. This chain joins TRBV27 and TRBJ2-7; no clear D gene. Deletions cut 8 bases from V and 5 bases from J, with 13 bases between. The CDR3 is made up of 12 amino acids. Looked up from germline, CDR1 is MNHEY and CDR2 is SMNVEV (reference sequence).

The table lists this clonotype with a few counts. J is TRBJ2-5 and V is TRBV5-1; D is unclear. The V end lost 6 bases, the J end lost 5 bases, and 17 bases lay between the germline ends. The V gene's germline CDR1 is SGHRS and CDR2 YFSETQ. The CDR3 totals 14 residues. The chain's CDR3 is CASTIGSGRETQYF. CDR3 sequence (DNA): TGCGCCAGCACCATTGGATCTGGCAGGGAGACCCAGTACTTC.

A remark on this clonotype: The junction does not match germline at one end; this may be a read error. The chain links TRBV12-3 or TRBV12-4 to TRBJ1-2; 7 bases are a match to TRBD1. CDR3 length: 17 amino acids. The CDR3, as DNA: TGTGCCGGCAGTGGGCGGGAGGGACAGCGCTCTAACTATGGCTACACCTTC. Encoded protein: CAGSGREGQRSNYGYTF.

The V and J genes are TRBV21-1 and TRBJ2-4; whether TRBD2, the table's D call, matches the DNA was not checked. TRBV21-1 is a known pseudogene. The CDR3 totals 20 residues. This chain's CDR3 is CASSKALTSGPKQPKNIQYF. The DNA for the CDR3 is TGTGCCAGCAGCAAAGCCCTGACTAGCGGTCCGAAACAACCCAAAAACATTCAGTACTTC.

In this sample, this clonotype turned up a few times. This chain connects TRBV25-1 to TRBJ1-2, with TRBD1 matching 7 bases. CDR1 and CDR2 (germline): MGHDK, SYGVNS. V lost 3 bases to trimming and J lost 8 bases; unmatched junction nucleotides: 9. This CDR3 contains 14 residues. In DNA form, the CDR3 reads TGTGCCAGCAGTGACCTATACCAGGGGGAAGGCTACACCTTC. Protein sequence: CASSDLYQGEGYTF.

V is TRBV6-5 and J is TRBJ2-6; no clear D gene. CDR3 length: 13 amino acids. Trimming removed 11 bases from V and 0 bases from J, with 8 bases in between. Per germline, CDR1 MNHEY and CDR2 SVGAGI. CDR3 DNA sequence: TGTGCCGTTCGAGTCTCTGGGGCCAACGTCCTGACTTTC. Its protein product is CAVRVSGANVLTF.

There are a few counts of this clonotype. This chain links TRBV20-1 with TRBJ2-3; TRBD2 agrees at 9 bases. From germline, CDR1 is DFQATT and CDR2 SNEGSKA (reference sequence). Trimming cost V 2 bases and J 5 bases; bases outside gene matches: 8. The CDR3 loop spans 15 amino acids. Here the CDR3 reads CSARSVAGAVDTQYF. The CDR3 DNA reads as TGCAGTGCTAGATCAGTAGCGGGAGCTGTAGATACGCAGTATTTT.

The V and J genes are TRBV3-1 and TRBJ1-2; a possible D gene is TRBD1 (5 bases). The V end lost 3 bases, the J end lost 0 bases, and 20 bases lay between the germline ends. There are 18 residues in the CDR3. The V gene's germline CDR1 is LGHDT and CDR2 YNNKEL (reference sequence). The CDR3 nucleotides read TGTGCCAGCAGCCATGACGCCAGGGTAGACGGAACTAACTATGGCTACACCTTC. Its translation is CASSHDARVDGTNYGYTF.

This clonotype was observed a handful of times. V and J are TRBV6-1 and TRBJ2-1; D not resolved. This CDR3 contains 16 residues. Trimming stripped 1 base from V and 2 bases from J, with 12 bases between. Germline lookup yields CDR1 MNHNS and CDR2 SASEGT. CDR3 DNA: TGTGCCAGCAGTGAAGATGAAGTACCCCCCTACAATGAGCAGTTCTTC. This gives the protein CASSEDEVPPYNEQFF.

This clonotype occurred a few times. The chain couples TRBV6-2 or TRBV6-3 to TRBJ2-2; TRBD2 is a possible D gene (7 bases). Trimming left V 6 bases short and J 4 bases short, with 27 bases between. Germline V gene sequence: CDR1 MNHEY, CDR2 SVGEGT. This CDR3 is 19 amino acids long. DNA of the CDR3: TGTGCCAGCAGGGGGGGGGCAGGATCAGACCCCCACCTCACCGGGGAGCTGTTTTTT. This translates into CASRGGAGSDPHLTGELFF.

The chain carries TRBV10-3 and TRBJ2-2; 8 nucleotides line up with TRBD1. The CDR3 is 16 residues long. Losses at the gene ends were 2 bases for V and 4 bases for J; bases not matched to a gene: 6. Per the germline V gene, CDR1 is ENHRY and CDR2 is SYGVKD. CDR3 protein: CAISEMTGVPTGELFF. The CDR3 bases are TGTGCCATCAGTGAGATGACAGGGGTGCCCACCGGGGAGCTGTTTTTT.

V gene TRBV9 combines with J gene TRBJ2-3; TRBD1 or TRBD2 may be the D gene (6 bases each). The CDR3 is 16 residues long. V gave up 0 bases and J gave up 2 bases, with 13 bases separating them. Germline V gives CDR1 SGDLS, CDR2 YYNGEE. CDR3 DNA: TGTGCCAGCAGCGTAGAGGGGGGTCTAAACACAGATACGCAGTATTTT. Translated: CASSVEGGLNTDTQYF. Complete variable domain (other parts from reference TRBV9 and TRBJ2-3): DSGVTQTPKHLITATGQRVTLRCSPRSGDLSVYWYQQSLDQGLQFLIQYYNGEERAKGNILERFSAQQFPDLHSELNLSSLELGDSALYFCASSVEGGLNTDTQYFGPGTRLTVL.

Turning to this clonotype: A read error is possible here, since a much larger clone lies one base away. The chain combines TRBV3-1 with TRBJ2-3, with D hard to call. Germline V gene sequence: CDR1 LGHDT, CDR2 YNNKEL (reference sequence). The CDR3 is made up of 13 amino acids. This chain's CDR3 is CASSQGITDTRYF. The DNA for the CDR3 is TGTGCCAGCAGCCAAGGTATTACAGATACGCGGTATTTT.

This clonotype has a handful of counts. The chain combines TRBV5-1 with TRBJ1-1; unclear D gene. The V and J ends lost 3 bases and 0 bases respectively, with 12 bases between them. Germline values: CDR1 SGHRS, CDR2 YFSETQ. There are 15 residues in the CDR3. The CDR3 nucleotides read TGCGCCAGCAGCTGGCTGGACGGCATGAACACTGAAGCTTTCTTT. Protein sequence: CASSWLDGMNTEAFF.

The chain employs TRBV5-1 and TRBJ2-5; D uncertain. Trimming left V 5 bases short and J 1 base short, with 18 bases between. The germline V gene encodes CDR1 SGHRS and CDR2 YFSETQ. The CDR3 is 16 amino acids. The CDR3 sequence: CASRLTAATGQETQYF. CDR3 bases: TGCGCCAGCAGATTGACCGCGGCGACCGGCCAAGAGACCCAGTACTTC. The full variable domain, rest sourced from reference TRBV5-1 and TRBJ2-5, is KAGVTQTPRYLIKTRGQQVTLSCSPISGHRSVSWYQQTPGQGLQFLFEYFSETQRNKGNFPGRFSGRQFSNSRSEMNVSTLELGDSALYLCASRLTAATGQETQYFGPGTRLLVL.

This clonotype has just one count. The V and J genes are TRBV27 and TRBJ2-2, with D possibly matching TRBD2 (6 bases). From germline, CDR1 is MNHEY and CDR2 SMNVEV (reference sequence). This CDR3 has 18 residues. The V gene lost 4 bases and the J gene lost 0 bases, with 18 bases spanning the gap. CDR3 sequence reads: CASSSPSDGGANTGELFF. CDR3 coding DNA: TGTGCCAGCAGTTCCCCCTCGGATGGCGGGGCGAACACCGGGGAGCTGTTTTTT.

This clonotype was seen at least ten times. Written as DNA, the CDR3 is TGCAGTGCTAGAGGTGCCCAGCGTTGGGATGAGCAGTTCTTC. Translated: CSARGAQRWDEQFF. This chain uses TRBV20-1 with TRBJ2-1; D is unclear. Germline values: CDR1 DFQATT, CDR2 SNEGSKA (reference sequence). V gave up 1 base and J gave up 8 bases, with 15 bases separating them. This CDR3 comprises 14 residues.

V is TRBV19 and J is TRBJ2-1; no reliable D call. This CDR3 region has 14 residues. Germline V gene sequence: CDR1 LNHDA, CDR2 SQIVND (reference sequence). V lost 6 bases to trimming and J lost 0 bases, with 9 bases between them. CDR3 nucleotide sequence: TGTGCCAGTAGGCCAAAGAGCTCCTACAATGAGCAGTTCTTC. Its translation: CASRPKSSYNEQFF.

This chain joins TRBV12-3 or TRBV12-4 and TRBJ1-4; D is unclear. The CDR3 is 12 residues long. Trimming left V 5 bases short and J 10 bases short, with 11 bases between. CDR3 sequence (DNA): TGTGCCAGCAGTGGCCAAAGAGTAAAACTGTTTTTT. Translated: CASSGQRVKLFF.

The V call is TRBV7-9, the J call TRBJ2-3, with 10 bases aligning to TRBD2. The CDR3 contains 16 residues. Losses at the gene ends were 4 bases for V and 5 bases for J; bases not matched to a gene: 9. Germline-derived CDR1 and CDR2 are SEHNR and FQNEAQ (reference sequence). CDR3 loop: CASSSRLAGFLDTQYF. The CDR3 nucleotides read TGTGCCAGCAGCTCAAGACTAGCGGGTTTTTTAGATACGCAGTATTTT.

This clonotype has more than one count but fewer than ten. The V gene is TRBV4-1, the J gene TRBJ2-3; TRBD2 matches 9 bases. CDR3 length equals 16 residues. Germline V gives CDR1 MGHRA, CDR2 YSYEKL. V lost 3 bases, J lost 2 bases, and 6 bases stayed unmatched. This chain's CDR3 is CASSHPSGGNTDTQYF. The CDR3 bases are TGCGCCAGCAGCCATCCAAGCGGGGGGAACACAGATACGCAGTATTTT.

The CDR3 reads CAIKTGTGENTEAFF. The CDR3 DNA sequence: TGTGCCATCAAAACAGGAACCGGGGAGAACACTGAAGCTTTCTTT. The chain recombines TRBV10-3 with TRBJ1-1, with D tentatively TRBD1 (5 bases). This CDR3 spans 15 amino acids. V was cut by 7 bases and J by 1 base, with 16 bases left in between. Germline V gene sequence: CDR1 ENHRY, CDR2 SYGVKD.

The V call is TRBV28, the J call TRBJ2-7, with D unclear. Germline V gene data show CDR1 as MDHEN and CDR2 as SYDVKM. This CDR3 has 12 amino acids. With 10 bases removed from V and 0 bases from J, the gap between germline ends came to 10 bases. The CDR3 region is CATGPFSYEQYF. CDR3 coding DNA: TGTGCCACCGGACCCTTCTCCTACGAGCAGTACTTC.

V usage is TRBV9 and J usage is TRBJ1-2; the D gene is possibly TRBD1 (6 bases). Germline V gene lookup returns CDR1 SGDLS and CDR2 YYNGEE. V shed 4 bases and J shed 3 bases, with 13 bases lying between them. This CDR3 has 14 amino acids. The CDR3 protein is CASSRDNQHYGYTF. CDR3 in DNA: TGTGCCAGCAGCCGGGACAACCAGCACTATGGCTACACCTTC.

The chain is built from TRBV29-1 and TRBJ2-2; TRBD1 might be the D (5 bases). Germline V gene sequence: CDR1 SQVTM, CDR2 ANQGSEA. This CDR3 has 12 amino acids. V lost 6 bases and J 6 bases, leaving 11 bases between the germline ends. The CDR3 reads CSVGLGSGELFF. CDR3 coding DNA: TGCAGCGTGGGGCTGGGCTCCGGGGAGCTGTTTTTT.